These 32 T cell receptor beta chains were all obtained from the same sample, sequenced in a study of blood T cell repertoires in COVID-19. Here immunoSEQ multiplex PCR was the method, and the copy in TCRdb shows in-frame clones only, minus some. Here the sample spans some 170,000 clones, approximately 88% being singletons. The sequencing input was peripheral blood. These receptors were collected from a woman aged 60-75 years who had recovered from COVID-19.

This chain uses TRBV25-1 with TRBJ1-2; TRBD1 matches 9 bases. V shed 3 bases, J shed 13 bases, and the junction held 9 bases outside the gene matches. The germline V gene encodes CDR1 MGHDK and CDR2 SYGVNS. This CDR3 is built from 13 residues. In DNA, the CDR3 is TGTGCCAGCAGTGATCGGGACAGGGAAACCTCCACCTTC. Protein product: CASSDRDRETSTF.

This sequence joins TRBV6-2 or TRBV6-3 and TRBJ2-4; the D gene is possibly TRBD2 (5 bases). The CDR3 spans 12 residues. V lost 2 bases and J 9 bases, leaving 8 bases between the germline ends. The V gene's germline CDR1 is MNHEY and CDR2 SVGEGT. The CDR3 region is CASSYEGLIQYF. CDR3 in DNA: TGTGCCAGCAGTTACGAGGGTCTCATTCAGTACTTC.

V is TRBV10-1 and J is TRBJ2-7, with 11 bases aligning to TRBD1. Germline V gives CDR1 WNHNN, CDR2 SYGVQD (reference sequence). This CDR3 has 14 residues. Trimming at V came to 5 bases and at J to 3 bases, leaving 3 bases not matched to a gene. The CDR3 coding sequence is TGCGCCAGCAGTTCCGGGACAGGGGGCTACGAGCAGTACTTC. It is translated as CASSSGTGGYEQYF.

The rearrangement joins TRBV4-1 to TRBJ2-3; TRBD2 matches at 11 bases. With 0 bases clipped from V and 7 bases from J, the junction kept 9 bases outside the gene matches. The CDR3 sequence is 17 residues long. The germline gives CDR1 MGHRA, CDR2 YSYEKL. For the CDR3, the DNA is TGCGCCAGCAGCCAAGAGGGGAAGACTAGCGGGATTTATACGCAGTATTTT. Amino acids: CASSQEGKTSGIYTQYF.

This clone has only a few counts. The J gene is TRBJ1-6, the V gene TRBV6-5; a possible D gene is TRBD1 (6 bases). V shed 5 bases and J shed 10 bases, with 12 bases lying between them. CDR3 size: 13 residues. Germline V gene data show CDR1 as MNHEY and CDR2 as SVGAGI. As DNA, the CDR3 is TGTGCCAGCAGTCCAACAGGGATCTCACCCCTCCACTTT. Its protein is CASSPTGISPLHF.

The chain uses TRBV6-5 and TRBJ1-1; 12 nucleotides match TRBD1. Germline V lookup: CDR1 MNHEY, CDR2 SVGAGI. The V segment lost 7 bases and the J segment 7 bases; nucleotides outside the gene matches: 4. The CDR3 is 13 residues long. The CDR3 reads CASTGTGGFEAFF. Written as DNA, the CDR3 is TGTGCCAGCACCGGGACAGGGGGCTTTGAAGCTTTCTTT.

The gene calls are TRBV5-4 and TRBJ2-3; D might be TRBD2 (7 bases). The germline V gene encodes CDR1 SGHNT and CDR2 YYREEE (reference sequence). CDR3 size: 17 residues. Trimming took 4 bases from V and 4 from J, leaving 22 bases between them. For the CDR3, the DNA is TGTGCCAGCAGCCCGGCTTGGGGCAGGGGAGGGTCAGATACGCAGTATTTT. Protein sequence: CASSPAWGRGGSDTQYF.

For the CDR3, the DNA is TGCGCCAGCAGCCAAGCGAGCTCCACAGATACGCAGTATTTT. This codes for CASSQASSTDTQYF. This rearrangement joins TRBV4-3 to TRBJ2-3; D not resolved. Germline CDR1 LGHNA, CDR2 YSLEER. This CDR3 region has 14 residues. Trimming cost V 1 base and J 2 bases, with 7 bases left between them.

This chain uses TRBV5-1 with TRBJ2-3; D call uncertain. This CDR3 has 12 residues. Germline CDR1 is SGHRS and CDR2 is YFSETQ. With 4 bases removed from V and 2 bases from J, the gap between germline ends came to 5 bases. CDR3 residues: CASSRDTDTQYF. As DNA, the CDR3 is TGCGCCAGCAGCAGAGACACAGATACGCAGTATTTT.

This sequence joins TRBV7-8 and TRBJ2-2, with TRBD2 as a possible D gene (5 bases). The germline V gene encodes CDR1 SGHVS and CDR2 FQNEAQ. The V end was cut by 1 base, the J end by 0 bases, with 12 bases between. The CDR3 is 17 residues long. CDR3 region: CASSLGTRAANTGELFF. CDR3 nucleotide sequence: TGTGCCAGCAGCTTAGGCACGCGGGCGGCGAACACCGGGGAGCTGTTTTTT.

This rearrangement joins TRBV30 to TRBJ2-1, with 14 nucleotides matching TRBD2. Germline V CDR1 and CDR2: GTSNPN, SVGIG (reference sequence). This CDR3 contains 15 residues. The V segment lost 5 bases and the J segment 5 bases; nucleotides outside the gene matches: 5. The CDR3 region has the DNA TGTGCCTGGGGGACTAGCGGGGGACTGAACAATGAGCAGTTCTTC. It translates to CAWGTSGGLNNEQFF. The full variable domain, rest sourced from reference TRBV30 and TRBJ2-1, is SQTIHQWPATLVQPVGSPLSLECTVEGTSNPNLYWYRQAAGRGLQLLFYSVGIGQISSEVPQNLSASRPQDRQFILSSKKLLLSDSGFYLCAWGTSGGLNNEQFFGPGTRLTVL.

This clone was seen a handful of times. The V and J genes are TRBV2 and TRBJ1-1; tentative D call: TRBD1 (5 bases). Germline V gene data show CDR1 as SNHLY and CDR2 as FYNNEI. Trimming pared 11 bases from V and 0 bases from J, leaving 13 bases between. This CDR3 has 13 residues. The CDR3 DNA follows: TGTGCCGGGTCGACAGCCCTGAACACTGAAGCTTTCTTT. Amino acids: CAGSTALNTEAFF.

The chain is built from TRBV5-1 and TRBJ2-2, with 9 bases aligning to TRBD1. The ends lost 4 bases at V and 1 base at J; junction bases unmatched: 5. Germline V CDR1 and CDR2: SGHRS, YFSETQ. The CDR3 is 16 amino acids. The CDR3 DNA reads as TGCGCCAGCAGCACTAAGGGACAGGGGAACACCGGGGAGCTGTTTTTT. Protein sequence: CASSTKGQGNTGELFF.

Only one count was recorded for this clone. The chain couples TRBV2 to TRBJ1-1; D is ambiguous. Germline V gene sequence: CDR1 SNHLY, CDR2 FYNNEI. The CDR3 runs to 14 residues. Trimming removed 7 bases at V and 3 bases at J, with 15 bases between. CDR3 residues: CASKGQRADTEAFF. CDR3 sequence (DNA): TGTGCCAGCAAGGGTCAGCGGGCCGACACTGAAGCTTTCTTT.

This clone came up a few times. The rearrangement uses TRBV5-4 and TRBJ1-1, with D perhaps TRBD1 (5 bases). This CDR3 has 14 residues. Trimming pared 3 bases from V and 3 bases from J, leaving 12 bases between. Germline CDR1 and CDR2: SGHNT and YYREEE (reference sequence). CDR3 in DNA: TGTGCCAGCAGCTGGGGCATGCTCGACACTGAAGCTTTCTTT. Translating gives CASSWGMLDTEAFF. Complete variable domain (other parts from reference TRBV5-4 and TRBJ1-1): ETGVTQSPTHLIKTRGQQVTLRCSSQSGHNTVSWYQQALGQGPQFIFQYYREEENGRGNFPPRFSGLQFPNYSSELNVNALELDDSALYLCASSWGMLDTEAFFGQGTRLTVV.

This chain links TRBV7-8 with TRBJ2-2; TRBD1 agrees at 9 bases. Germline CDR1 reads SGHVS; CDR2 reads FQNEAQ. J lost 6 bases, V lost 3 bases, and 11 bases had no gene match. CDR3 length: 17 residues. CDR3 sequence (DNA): TGTGCCAGCAGCTTTCTCTCCGGGACAGGGTTTTCCGGGGAGCTGTTTTTT. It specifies CASSFLSGTGFSGELFF.

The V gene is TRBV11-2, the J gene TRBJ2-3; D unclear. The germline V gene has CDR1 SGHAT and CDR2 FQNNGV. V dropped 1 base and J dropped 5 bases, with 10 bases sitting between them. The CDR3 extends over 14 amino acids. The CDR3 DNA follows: TGTGCCAGCAGCTTAGCAATGGGCCAAGATACGCAGTATTTT. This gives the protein CASSLAMGQDTQYF.

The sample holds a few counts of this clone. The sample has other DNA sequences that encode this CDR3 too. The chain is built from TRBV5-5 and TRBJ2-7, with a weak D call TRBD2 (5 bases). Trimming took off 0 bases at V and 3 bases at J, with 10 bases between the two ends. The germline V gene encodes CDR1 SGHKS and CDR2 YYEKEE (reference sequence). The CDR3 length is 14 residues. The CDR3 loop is CASSLAGVGYEQYF. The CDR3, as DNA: TGTGCCAGCAGCTTGGCCGGGGTAGGCTACGAGCAGTACTTC.

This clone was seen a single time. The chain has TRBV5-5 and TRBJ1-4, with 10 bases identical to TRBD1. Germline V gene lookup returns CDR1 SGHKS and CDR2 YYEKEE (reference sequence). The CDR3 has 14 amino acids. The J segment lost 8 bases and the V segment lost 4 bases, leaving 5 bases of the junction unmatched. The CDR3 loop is CASSPDRGGEKLFF. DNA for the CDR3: TGTGCCAGCAGCCCGGACAGGGGGGGAGAAAAACTGTTTTTT.

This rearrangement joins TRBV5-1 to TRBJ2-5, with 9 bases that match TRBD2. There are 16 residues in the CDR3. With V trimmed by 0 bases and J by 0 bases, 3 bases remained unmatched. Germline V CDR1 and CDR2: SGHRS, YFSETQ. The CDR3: CASSLATSGYQETQYF. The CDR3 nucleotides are TGCGCCAGCAGCTTGGCAACTAGCGGGTACCAAGAGACCCAGTACTTC.

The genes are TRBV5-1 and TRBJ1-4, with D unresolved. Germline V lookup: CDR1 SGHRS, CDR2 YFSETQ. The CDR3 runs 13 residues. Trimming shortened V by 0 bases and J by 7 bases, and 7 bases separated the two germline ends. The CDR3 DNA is TGCGCCAGCAGCTTGGGGCCGGGTGAAAAACTGTTTTTT. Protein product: CASSLGPGEKLFF.

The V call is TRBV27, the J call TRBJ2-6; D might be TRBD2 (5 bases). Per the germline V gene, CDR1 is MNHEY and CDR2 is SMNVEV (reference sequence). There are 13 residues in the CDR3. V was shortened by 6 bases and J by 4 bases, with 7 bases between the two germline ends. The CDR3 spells CASRTGGANVLTF. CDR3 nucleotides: TGTGCCAGCAGGACGGGGGGGGCCAACGTCCTGACTTTC.

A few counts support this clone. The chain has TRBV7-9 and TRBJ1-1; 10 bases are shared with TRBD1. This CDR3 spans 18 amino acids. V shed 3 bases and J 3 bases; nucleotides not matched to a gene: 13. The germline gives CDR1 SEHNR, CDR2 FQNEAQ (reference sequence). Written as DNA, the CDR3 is TGTGCCAGCAGCTTCGGTTGGGACCGACAGGGGGCGGACACTGAAGCTTTCTTT. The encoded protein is CASSFGWDRQGADTEAFF.

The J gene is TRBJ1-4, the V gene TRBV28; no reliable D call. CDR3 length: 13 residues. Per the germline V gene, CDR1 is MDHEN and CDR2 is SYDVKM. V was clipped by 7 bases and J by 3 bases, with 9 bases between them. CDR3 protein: CASIDTANEKLFF. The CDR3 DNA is TGTGCCAGCATCGATACAGCTAATGAAAAACTGTTTTTT.

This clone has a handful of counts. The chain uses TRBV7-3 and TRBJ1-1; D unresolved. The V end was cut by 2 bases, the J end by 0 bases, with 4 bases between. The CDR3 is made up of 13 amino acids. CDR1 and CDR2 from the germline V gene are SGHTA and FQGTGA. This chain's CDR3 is CASSLSVNTEAFF. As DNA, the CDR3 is TGTGCCAGCAGCTTATCAGTGAACACTGAAGCTTTCTTT.

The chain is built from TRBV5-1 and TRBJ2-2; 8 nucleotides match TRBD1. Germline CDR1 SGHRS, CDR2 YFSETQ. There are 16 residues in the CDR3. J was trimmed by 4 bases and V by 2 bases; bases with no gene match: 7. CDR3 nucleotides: TGCGCCAGCAGCTTCTTGGACAGGGCCAGCACCGGGGAGCTGTTTTTT. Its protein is CASSFLDRASTGELFF.

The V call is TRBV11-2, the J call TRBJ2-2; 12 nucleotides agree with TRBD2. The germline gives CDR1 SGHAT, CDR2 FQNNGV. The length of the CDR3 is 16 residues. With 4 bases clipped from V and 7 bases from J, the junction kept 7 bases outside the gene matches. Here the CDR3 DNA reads TGTGCCAGCAGCTGGGCTAGCGGGGGGGCAGGCGGGGAGCTGTTTTTT. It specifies CASSWASGGAGGELFF.

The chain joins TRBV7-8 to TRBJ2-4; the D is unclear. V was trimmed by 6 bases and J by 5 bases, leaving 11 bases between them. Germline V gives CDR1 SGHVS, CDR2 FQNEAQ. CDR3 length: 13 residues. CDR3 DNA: TGTGCCAGCAGTTCGATGAGGCAAAACATTCAGTACTTC. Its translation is CASSSMRQNIQYF.

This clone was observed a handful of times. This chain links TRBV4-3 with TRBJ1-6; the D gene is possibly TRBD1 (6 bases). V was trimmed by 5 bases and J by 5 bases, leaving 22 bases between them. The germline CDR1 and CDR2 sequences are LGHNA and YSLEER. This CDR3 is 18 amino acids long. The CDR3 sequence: CASSSENQGPNNNSPLHF. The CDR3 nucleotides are TGCGCCAGCAGCTCGGAGAACCAGGGGCCCAACAATAATTCACCCCTCCACTTT.

The CDR3 DNA follows: TGCAGCGTTGAAGGGGCTAGCACAGATACGCAGTATTTT. This sequence encodes CSVEGASTDTQYF. J is TRBJ2-3 and V is TRBV29-1; no clear D gene. This CDR3 region has 13 residues. The V end was cut by 1 base, the J end by 0 bases, with 5 bases between. The germline gives CDR1 SQVTM, CDR2 ANQGSEA.

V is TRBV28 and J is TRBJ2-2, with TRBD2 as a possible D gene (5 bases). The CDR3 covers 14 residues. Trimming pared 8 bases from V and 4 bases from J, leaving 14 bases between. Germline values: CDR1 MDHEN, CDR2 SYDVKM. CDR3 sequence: CASWAGVSTGELFF. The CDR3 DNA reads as TGTGCCAGCTGGGCCGGGGTAAGCACCGGGGAGCTGTTTTTT.

The CDR3: CASSLVLAGTSTDTQYF. As DNA, the CDR3 is TGTGCCAGCAGCTTGGTTCTAGCGGGAACAAGCACAGATACGCAGTATTTT. The V and J genes are TRBV5-4 and TRBJ2-3; TRBD2 agrees at 9 bases. This CDR3 is 17 amino acids long. V was clipped by 0 bases and J by 0 bases; unmatched bases: 5. Germline CDR1 reads SGHNT; CDR2 reads YYREEE (reference sequence).